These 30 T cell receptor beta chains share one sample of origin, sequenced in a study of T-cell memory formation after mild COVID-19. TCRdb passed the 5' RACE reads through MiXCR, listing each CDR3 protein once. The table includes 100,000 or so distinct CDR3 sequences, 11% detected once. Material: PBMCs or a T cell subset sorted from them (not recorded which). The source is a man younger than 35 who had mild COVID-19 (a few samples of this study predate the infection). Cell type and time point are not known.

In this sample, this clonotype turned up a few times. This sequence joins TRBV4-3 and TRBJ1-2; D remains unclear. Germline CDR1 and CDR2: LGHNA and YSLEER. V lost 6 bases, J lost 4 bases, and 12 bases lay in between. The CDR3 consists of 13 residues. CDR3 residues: CASRPGGSYGYTF. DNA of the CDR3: TGCGCCAGCAGACCGGGAGGTAGCTATGGCTACACCTTC.

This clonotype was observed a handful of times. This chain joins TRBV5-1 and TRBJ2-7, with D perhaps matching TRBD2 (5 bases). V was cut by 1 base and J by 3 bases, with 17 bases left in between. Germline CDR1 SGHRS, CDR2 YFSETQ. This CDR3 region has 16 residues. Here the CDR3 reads CASSLFRGSRYYEQYF. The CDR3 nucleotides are TGCGCCAGCAGCTTGTTCCGAGGGTCGAGGTACTACGAGCAGTACTTC.

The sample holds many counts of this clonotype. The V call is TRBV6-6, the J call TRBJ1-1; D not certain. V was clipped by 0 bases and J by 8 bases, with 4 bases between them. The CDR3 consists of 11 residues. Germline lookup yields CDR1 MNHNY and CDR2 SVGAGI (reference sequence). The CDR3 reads CASSYSTEAFF. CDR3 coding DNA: TGTGCCAGCAGTTACTCGACCGAAGCTTTCTTT.

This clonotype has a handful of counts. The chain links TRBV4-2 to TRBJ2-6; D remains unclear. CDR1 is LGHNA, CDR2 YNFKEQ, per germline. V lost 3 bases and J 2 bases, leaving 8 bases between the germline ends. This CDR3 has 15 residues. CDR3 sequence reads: CASSHEPPGANVLTF. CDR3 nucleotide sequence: TGTGCCAGCAGCCATGAACCCCCTGGGGCCAACGTCCTGACTTTC.

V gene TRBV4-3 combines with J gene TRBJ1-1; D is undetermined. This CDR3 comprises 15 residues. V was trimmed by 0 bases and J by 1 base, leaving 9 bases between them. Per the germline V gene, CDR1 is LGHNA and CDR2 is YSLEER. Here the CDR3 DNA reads TGCGCCAGCAGCCAAGATCGAACCCAGAACACTGAAGCTTTCTTT. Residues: CASSQDRTQNTEAFF.

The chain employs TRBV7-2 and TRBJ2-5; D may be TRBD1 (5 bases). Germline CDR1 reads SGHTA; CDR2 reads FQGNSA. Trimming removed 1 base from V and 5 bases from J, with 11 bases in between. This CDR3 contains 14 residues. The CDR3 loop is CASSLGGRWETQYF. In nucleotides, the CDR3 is TGTGCCAGCAGCTTAGGGGGCAGGTGGGAGACCCAGTACTTC.

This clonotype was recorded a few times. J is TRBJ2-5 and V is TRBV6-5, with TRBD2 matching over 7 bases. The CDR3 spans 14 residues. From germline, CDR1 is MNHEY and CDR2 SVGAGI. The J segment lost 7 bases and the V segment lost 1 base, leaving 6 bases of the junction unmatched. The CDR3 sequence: CASSYYHPGGTQYF. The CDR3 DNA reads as TGTGCCAGCAGTTACTACCATCCGGGAGGGACCCAGTACTTC.

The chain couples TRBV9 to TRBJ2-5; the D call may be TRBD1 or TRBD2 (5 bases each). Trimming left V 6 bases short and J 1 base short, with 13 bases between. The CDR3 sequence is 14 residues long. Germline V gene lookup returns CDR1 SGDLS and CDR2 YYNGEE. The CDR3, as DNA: TGTGCCAGCAATCGAGGGGCAGTCCAAGAGACCCAGTACTTC. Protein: CASNRGAVQETQYF.

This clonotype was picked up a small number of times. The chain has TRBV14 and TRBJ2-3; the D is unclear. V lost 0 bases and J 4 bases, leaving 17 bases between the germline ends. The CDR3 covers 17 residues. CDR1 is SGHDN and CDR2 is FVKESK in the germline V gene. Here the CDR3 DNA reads TGTGCCAGCAGCCAAGATAATCGAGACAAATTATCAGATACGCAGTATTTT. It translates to CASSQDNRDKLSDTQYF.

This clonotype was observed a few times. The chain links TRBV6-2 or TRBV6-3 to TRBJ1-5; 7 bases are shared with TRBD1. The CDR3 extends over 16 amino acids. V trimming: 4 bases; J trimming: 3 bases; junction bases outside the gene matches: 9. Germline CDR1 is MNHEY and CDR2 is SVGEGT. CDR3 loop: CASSSWPGGFNQPQHF. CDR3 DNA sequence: TGTGCCAGCAGTTCTTGGCCAGGGGGTTTCAATCAGCCCCAGCATTTT.

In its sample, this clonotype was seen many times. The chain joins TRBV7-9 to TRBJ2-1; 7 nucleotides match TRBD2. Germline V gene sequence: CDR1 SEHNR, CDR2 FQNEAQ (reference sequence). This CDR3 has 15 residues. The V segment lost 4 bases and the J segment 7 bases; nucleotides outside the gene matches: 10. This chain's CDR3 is CASSSRDYQPNEQFF. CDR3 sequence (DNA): TGTGCCAGCAGCTCCCGGGACTACCAGCCTAATGAGCAGTTCTTC.

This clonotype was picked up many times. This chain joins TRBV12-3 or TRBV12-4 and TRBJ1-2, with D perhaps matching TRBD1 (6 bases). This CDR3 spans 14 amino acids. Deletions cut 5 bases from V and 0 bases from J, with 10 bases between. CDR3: CASSAGQANYGYTF. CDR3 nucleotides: TGTGCCAGCAGTGCGGGACAAGCTAACTATGGCTACACCTTC.

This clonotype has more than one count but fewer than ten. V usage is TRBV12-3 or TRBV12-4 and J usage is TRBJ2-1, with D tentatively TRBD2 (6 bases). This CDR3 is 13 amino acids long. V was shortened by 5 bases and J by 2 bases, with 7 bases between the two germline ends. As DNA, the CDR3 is TGTGCCAGCAGTCGGGGGACCTACAATGAGCAGTTCTTC. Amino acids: CASSRGTYNEQFF.

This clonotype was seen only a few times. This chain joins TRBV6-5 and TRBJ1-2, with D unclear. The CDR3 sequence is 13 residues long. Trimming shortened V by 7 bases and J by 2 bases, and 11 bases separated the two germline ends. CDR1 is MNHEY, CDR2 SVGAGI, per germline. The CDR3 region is CASTSSRNYGYTF. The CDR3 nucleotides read TGTGCCAGCACCTCGAGCAGGAACTATGGCTACACCTTC.

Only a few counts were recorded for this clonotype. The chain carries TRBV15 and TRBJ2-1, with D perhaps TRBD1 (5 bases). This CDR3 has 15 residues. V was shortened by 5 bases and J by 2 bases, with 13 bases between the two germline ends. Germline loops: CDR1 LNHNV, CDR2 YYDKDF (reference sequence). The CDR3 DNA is TGTGCCACCAGCTCCAGGGTCTTCCCCTACAATGAGCAGTTCTTC. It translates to CATSSRVFPYNEQFF.

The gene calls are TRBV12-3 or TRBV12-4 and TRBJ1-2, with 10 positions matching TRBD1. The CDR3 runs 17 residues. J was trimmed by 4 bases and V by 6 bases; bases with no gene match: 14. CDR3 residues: CASSPTRDRGISYGYTF. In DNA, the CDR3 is TGTGCCAGCAGCCCAACCCGGGACAGGGGTATCAGCTATGGCTACACCTTC.

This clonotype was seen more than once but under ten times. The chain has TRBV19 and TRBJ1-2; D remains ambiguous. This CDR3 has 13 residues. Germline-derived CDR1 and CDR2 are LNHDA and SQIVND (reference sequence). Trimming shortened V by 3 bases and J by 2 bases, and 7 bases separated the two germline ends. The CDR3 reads CASSMRGNYGYTF. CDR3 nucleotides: TGTGCCAGTAGTATGAGAGGAAACTATGGCTACACCTTC.

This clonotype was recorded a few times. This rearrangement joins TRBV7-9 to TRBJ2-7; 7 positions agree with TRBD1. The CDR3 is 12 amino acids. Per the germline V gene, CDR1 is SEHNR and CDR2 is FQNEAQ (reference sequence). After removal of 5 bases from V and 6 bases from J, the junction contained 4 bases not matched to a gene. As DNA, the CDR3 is TGTGCCAGCAGCCGGGACAGCGGCGAGCAGTACGTC. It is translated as CASSRDSGEQYV.

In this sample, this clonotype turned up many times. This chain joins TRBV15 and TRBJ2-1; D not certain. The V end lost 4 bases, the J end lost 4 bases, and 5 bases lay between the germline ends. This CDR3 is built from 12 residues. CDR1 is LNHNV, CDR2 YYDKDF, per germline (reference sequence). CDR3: CATSILYNEQFF. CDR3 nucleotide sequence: TGTGCCACCAGCATTTTATACAATGAGCAGTTCTTC.

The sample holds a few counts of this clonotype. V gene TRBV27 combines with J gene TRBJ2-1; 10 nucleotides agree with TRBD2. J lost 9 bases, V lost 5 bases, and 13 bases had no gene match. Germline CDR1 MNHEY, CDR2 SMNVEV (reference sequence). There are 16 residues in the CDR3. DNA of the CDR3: TGTGCCAGCAGTCCGCAGAGGAGCGGGGGGGCCAGTGAGCAGTTCTTC. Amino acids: CASSPQRSGGASEQFF.

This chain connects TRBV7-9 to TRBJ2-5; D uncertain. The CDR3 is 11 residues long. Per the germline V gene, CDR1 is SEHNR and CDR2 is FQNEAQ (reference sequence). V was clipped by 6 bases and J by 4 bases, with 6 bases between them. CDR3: CASRGGETQYF. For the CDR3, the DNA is TGTGCCAGCAGAGGCGGAGAGACCCAGTACTTC.

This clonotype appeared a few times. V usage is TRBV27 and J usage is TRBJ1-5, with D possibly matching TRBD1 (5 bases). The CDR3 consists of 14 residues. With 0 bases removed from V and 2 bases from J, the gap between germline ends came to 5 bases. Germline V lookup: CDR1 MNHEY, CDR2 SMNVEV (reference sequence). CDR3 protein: CASSLSTGNQPQHF. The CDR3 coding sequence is TGTGCCAGCAGTTTATCGACAGGCAATCAGCCCCAGCATTTT.

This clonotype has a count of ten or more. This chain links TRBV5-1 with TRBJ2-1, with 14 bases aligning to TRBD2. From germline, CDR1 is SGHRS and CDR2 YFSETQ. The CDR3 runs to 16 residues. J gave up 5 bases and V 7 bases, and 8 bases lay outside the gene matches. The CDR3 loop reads CASSFPGLAGDNEQFF. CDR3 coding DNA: TGCGCCAGCTCCTTCCCGGGACTAGCGGGGGACAATGAGCAGTTCTTC. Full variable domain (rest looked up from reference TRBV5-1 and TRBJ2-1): KAGVTQTPRYLIKTRGQQVTLSCSPISGHRSVSWYQQTPGQGLQFLFEYFSETQRNKGNFPGRFSGRQFSNSRSEMNVSTLELGDSALYLCASSFPGLAGDNEQFFGPGTRLTVL.

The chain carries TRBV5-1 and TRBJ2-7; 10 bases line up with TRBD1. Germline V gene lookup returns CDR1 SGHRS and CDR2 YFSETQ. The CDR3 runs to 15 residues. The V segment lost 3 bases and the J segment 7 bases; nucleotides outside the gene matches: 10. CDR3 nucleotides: TGCGCCAGCAGCTCCGGGACAGGGGTCCGTTTTGAGCAGTACTTC. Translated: CASSSGTGVRFEQYF.

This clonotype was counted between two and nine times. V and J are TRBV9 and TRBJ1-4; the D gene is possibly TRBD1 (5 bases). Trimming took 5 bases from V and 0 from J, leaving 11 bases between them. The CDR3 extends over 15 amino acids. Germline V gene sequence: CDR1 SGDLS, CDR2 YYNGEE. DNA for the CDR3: TGTGCCAGCAGTCTTGACAGTTCAACTAATGAAAAACTGTTTTTT. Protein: CASSLDSSTNEKLFF.

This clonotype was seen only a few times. CDR3 loop: CASSRDSGARAFF. The CDR3 DNA sequence: TGTGCCAGCAGCCGGGACAGTGGGGCGCGAGCTTTCTTT. The rearrangement joins TRBV9 to TRBJ1-1; 7 bases match TRBD1. V shed 4 bases and J 10 bases; nucleotides not matched to a gene: 10. CDR1 is SGDLS and CDR2 is YYNGEE in the germline V gene. This CDR3 spans 13 amino acids.

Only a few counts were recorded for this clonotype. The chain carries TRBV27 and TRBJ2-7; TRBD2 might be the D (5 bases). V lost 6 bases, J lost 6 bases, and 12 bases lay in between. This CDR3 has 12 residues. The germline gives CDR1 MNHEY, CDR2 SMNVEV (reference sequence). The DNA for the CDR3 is TGTGCCAGCAGCCGGGGTCCCTCCGAGCAGTACTTC. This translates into CASSRGPSEQYF.

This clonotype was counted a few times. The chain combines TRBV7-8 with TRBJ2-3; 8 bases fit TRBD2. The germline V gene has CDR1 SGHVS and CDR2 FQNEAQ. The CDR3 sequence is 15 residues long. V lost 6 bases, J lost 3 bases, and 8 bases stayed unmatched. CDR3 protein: CASSPRVAGTDTQYF. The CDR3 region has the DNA TGTGCCAGCAGTCCTCGGGTAGCGGGGACAGATACGCAGTATTTT.

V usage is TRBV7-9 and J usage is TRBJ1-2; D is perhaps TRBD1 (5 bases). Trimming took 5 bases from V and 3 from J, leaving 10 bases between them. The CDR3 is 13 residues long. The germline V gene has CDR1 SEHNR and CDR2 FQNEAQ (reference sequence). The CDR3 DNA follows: TGTGCCAGCAGCCCACGAGGGGACTATGGCTACACCTTC. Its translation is CASSPRGDYGYTF.

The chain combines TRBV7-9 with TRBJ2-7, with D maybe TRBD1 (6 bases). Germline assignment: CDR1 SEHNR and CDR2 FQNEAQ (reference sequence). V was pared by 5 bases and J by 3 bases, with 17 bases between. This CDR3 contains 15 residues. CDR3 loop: CASSPPSAGDYEQYF. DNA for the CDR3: TGTGCCAGCAGCCCCCCCTCGGCAGGGGACTACGAGCAGTACTTC.